This T cell receptor beta chain originates from a study of OX40 agonist ivuxolimab in advanced cancers. Sequencing used immunoSEQ multiplex PCR; TCRdb keeps in-frame clones, though not all of them. The sample has 98,000 or so clones; roughly 90% are singletons. Germline V gives CDR1 SGHNT, CDR2 YYREEE (reference sequence). Trimming removed 0 bases at V and 0 bases at J, with 10 bases between. The CDR3 loop spans 15 amino acids. V usage is TRBV5-4 and J usage is TRBJ2-7; D is ambiguous. The sample consisted of CD4+ or CD8+ T cells sorted from blood, taken in a trial of the OX40 agonist ivuxolimab. The sequence was obtained from an adult with an advanced solid tumor such as melanoma, head and neck, liver or kidney cancer. CDR3 bases: TGTGCCAGCAGCTTGGTCGGAAGAAACTCCTACGAGCAGTACTTC. This sequence encodes CASSLVGRNSYEQYF.